This record looks at one TCR beta chain sequence and its context. Its target is not known. The sample is drawn from a study of cytomegalovirus exposure and HLA in healthy donors. General study results and limits: It was assumed in the presence/absence analyses that sequencing depth was roughly uniform across donors. There were some public TCRs occurring in many donors, but most TCR sequences were rare. In an earlier analysis, about 87% or about 30%: the productive usage of most TCR beta V segments. One variant, a missense change in DCLRE1C, was linked in a later analysis to TCR beta V- and J-gene trimming.

The PCR had 60 Vbeta and 13 Jbeta primers. Produced via immunoSEQ multiplex PCR; TCRdb's table is partial and in-frame only. Among about 140,000 clones listed, 84% were seen once. The V segment lost 5 bases and the J segment 2 bases; nucleotides outside the gene matches: 9. Germline CDR1 reads KGHSH; CDR2 reads LQKENI. The CDR3 is made up of 17 amino acids. The sequenced material came from PBMCs. The receptor comes from a boy under 10 years old in good health and CMV-seronegative. J is TRBJ2-2 and V is TRBV18, with 9 bases identical to TRBD1. CDR3 DNA sequence: TGTGCCAGCTCATACGACAGGACAGGGGCTAACACCGGGGAGCTGTTTTTT. Translation gives CASSYDRTGANTGELFF.